Listed below are T cell receptor beta chains from one sample, sequenced in a study of cytomegalovirus exposure and HLA in healthy donors. The table came from immunoSEQ multiplex PCR; TCRdb's copy has only in-frame clones and leaves some out. This sample yields approximately 180,000 clones, of which approximately 80% are seen a single time; 4.8% belongs to the top ten. The sequencing sample was made of PBMCs. Every receptor here comes from a man younger than 35 in good health and CMV-seronegative. Each CDR3 is given with its conserved first and last residue. A D gene is named only where the DNA matches it firmly. Rows give clone size only sometimes, using once, few, many, or a class for an expanded clone.

J: TRBJ2-6; D: TRBD1; size: NA; V: TRBV9; DNA: TGTGCCAGCAGCGTCGGACAGGGATCCGCCGTCCTGACTTTC; CDR3: CASSVGQGSAVLTF
J: TRBJ2-7; D: TRBD2; size: NA; V: TRBV7-9; DNA: TGTGCCAGCAGCTTATGGGCTAGCGGGAAGGGTTCCTACGAGCAGTACTTC; CDR3: CASSLWASGKGSYEQYF
J: TRBJ1-1; D: NA; size: NA; V: TRBV9; DNA: TGTGCCAGCAGCCGTGTTCAGGGCAGCACTGAAGCTCTCTTT; CDR3: CASSRVQGSTEALF
J: TRBJ2-1; D: TRBD1; size: NA; V: TRBV2; DNA: TGTGCCAGCAGTCCCTTAACAGGGGACAATGAGCAGTTCTTC; CDR3: CASSPLTGDNEQFF
J: TRBJ2-7; D: NA; size: NA; V: TRBV29-1; DNA: TGCAGCGTCCCCCGGTCGGGGGAGCCCCCCTACGAGCAGTACTTC; CDR3: CSVPRSGEPPYEQYF
J: TRBJ2-3; D: TRBD2; size: NA; V: TRBV18; DNA: TGTGCCAGCTCACCCCCTAGCGGGAGTGAAGGAACAGATACGCAGTATTTT; CDR3: CASSPPSGSEGTDTQYF
J: TRBJ2-2; D: TRBD2; size: NA; V: TRBV25-1; DNA: TGTGCCAGTAGCCCAGCGGGAGCGAACACCGGGGAGCTGTTTTTT; CDR3: CASSPAGANTGELFF
J: TRBJ1-1; D: NA; size: NA; V: TRBV5-4; DNA: TGCGCCAGCAGCCAAGGTCCGCAGGATGGAAATACTGAAGCTTTCTTT; CDR3: CASSQGPQDGNTEAFF
J: TRBJ2-2; D: NA; size: NA; V: TRBV13; DNA: TGTGCCAGCAGCTTGAGAGGCACCGGGGAGCTGTTTTTT; CDR3: CASSLRGTGELFF
J: TRBJ2-2; D: NA; size: NA; V: TRBV27; DNA: TGTGCCAGCAGTTTTATACAGGGTTACACCGGGGAGCTGTTTTTT; CDR3: CASSFIQGYTGELFF
J: TRBJ2-3; D: NA; size: NA; V: TRBV7-9; DNA: TGTTCCAGCAAAGAGAGCGGTACGCAGTATTTT; CDR3: CSSKESGTQYF
J: TRBJ2-3; D: TRBD2; size: NA; V: TRBV5-4; DNA: TGTGCCAGCACCCCTAGCGGGGGGACAGATACGCAGTATTTT; CDR3: CASTPSGGTDTQYF
J: TRBJ1-3; D: NA; size: NA; V: TRBV7-9; DNA: TGTGCCAGCAGCTCCCCGGACAACCGAAGGCACACCATATATTTT; CDR3: CASSSPDNRRHTIYF
J: TRBJ1-4; D: NA; size: NA; V: TRBV27; DNA: TGTGCCAGCAGCCAGAGGGCGCCCACTAATGAAAAACTGTTTTTT; CDR3: CASSQRAPTNEKLFF
J: TRBJ2-1; D: TRBD2; size: NA; V: TRBV7-2; DNA: TGTGCCAGCAGAACGGGAGGGAGCTCCTACAATGAGCAGTTCTTC; CDR3: CASRTGGSSYNEQFF
J: TRBJ2-2; D: NA; size: NA; V: TRBV2; DNA: TGTGCCAGCAGTGAATTACCCTCCGGGAGCGGGGAGCTGTTTTTT; CDR3: CASSELPSGSGELFF
J: TRBJ2-4; D: NA; size: NA; V: TRBV30; DNA: TGTGCCTGGAGTGTGGGAGGGGGGACCAAAAACATTCAGTACTTC; CDR3: CAWSVGGGTKNIQYF
J: TRBJ1-3; D: NA; size: NA; V: TRBV5-1; DNA: TGCGCCAGCAGCTTGGTAGCGCCAAGCTCTGGAAACACCATATATTTT; CDR3: CASSLVAPSSGNTIYF
J: TRBJ1-1; D: TRBD1; size: few; V: TRBV5-6; DNA: TGTGCCAGCAGCCTGGGACAGATCATGAACACTGAAGCTTTCTTT; CDR3: CASSLGQIMNTEAFF
J: TRBJ2-7; D: TRBD2; size: once; V: TRBV19; DNA: TGTGCCAGTAGTATACGAGGTCTAGCGGGAGATATCGAGCAGTACTTC; CDR3: CASSIRGLAGDIEQYF
J: TRBJ2-7; D: TRBD1; size: NA; V: TRBV9; DNA: TGTGCCAGCAGCTCGCGGACAGGGCGGTACGAGCAGTACTTC; CDR3: CASSSRTGRYEQYF
J: TRBJ2-7; D: TRBD2; size: NA; V: TRBV19; DNA: TGTGCCAGTACCGCGGGGGTTGGTTACGAGCAGTACTTC; CDR3: CASTAGVGYEQYF
J: TRBJ1-6; D: NA; size: NA; V: TRBV6-1; DNA: TGTGCCAGCAGGAAGGACAGCTACAATTCACCCCTCCACTTT; CDR3: CASRKDSYNSPLHF
J: TRBJ2-7; D: NA; size: NA; V: TRBV13; DNA: TGTGCCAGCAGCAGGCAGGGCGGAGGGAGCTACGAGCAGTACTTC; CDR3: CASSRQGGGSYEQYF
J: TRBJ2-1; D: NA; size: once; V: TRBV7-6; DNA: TGTGCCAGCAGCTTACGAGGAGGAGATGAGCAGTTCTTC; CDR3: CASSLRGGDEQFF
J: TRBJ2-1; D: TRBD2; size: NA; V: TRBV27; DNA: TGTGCCAGCAGCGGCCCCGGGACTAGTTTAAGTGAGCAGTTCTTC; CDR3: CASSGPGTSLSEQFF
J: TRBJ2-7; D: NA; size: NA; V: TRBV27; DNA: TGTGCCAGCAGTTTATTATATGGGGGGAGTGAGCAGTACTTC; CDR3: CASSLLYGGSEQYF
J: TRBJ2-7; D: TRBD1; size: NA; V: TRBV5-1; DNA: TGCGCCAGCACCGGGGGACAGGGGGCCTTCTACGAGCAGTACTTC; CDR3: CASTGGQGAFYEQYF
J: TRBJ2-1; D: TRBD1; size: NA; V: TRBV5-4; DNA: TGTGCCAGCAGCTTAACCGGGACAGTTTACAATGAGCAGTTCTTC; CDR3: CASSLTGTVYNEQFF
J: TRBJ2-1; D: TRBD2; size: NA; V: TRBV7-2; DNA: TGTGCCAGCAGCCAACTAGCGGTAACCTACAATGAGCAGTTCTTC; CDR3: CASSQLAVTYNEQFF
J: TRBJ2-1; D: TRBD2; size: NA; V: TRBV5-4; DNA: TGTGCCAGCAGCTTGGGGACTAGCGGAATCAATGAGCAGTTCTTC; CDR3: CASSLGTSGINEQFF
J: TRBJ1-2; D: NA; size: NA; V: TRBV18; DNA: TGTGCCAGCTCACCACCAAACAGCATTTATGGCTACACCTTC; CDR3: CASSPPNSIYGYTF
J: TRBJ2-5; D: NA; size: once; V: TRBV28; DNA: TGTGCCAGCAGTCGCAGTCAACCCCAGTACTTC; CDR3: CASSRSQPQYF
J: TRBJ1-3; D: NA; size: NA; V: TRBV28; DNA: TGTGCCAGCAGTTTATTTGTAGGGGATGTTGGAAACACCATATATTTT; CDR3: CASSLFVGDVGNTIYF
J: TRBJ1-1; D: NA; size: NA; V: TRBV30; DNA: TGTGCCTGGAGCCAGGGGAAAACGGTGAACACTGAAGCTTTCTTT; CDR3: CAWSQGKTVNTEAFF
J: TRBJ2-7; D: NA; size: NA; V: TRBV13; DNA: TGTGCCAGCAGCTTCGGGACATCTCCCTACGAGCAGTACTTC; CDR3: CASSFGTSPYEQYF
J: TRBJ1-1; D: NA; size: once; V: TRBV19; DNA: TGTGCCAGTAGCCCCTCACTGACAGTGAACACTGAAGCTTTCTTT; CDR3: CASSPSLTVNTEAFF
J: TRBJ2-3; D: NA; size: NA; V: TRBV5-6; DNA: TGTGCCAGCAGCTTTGGAGCGGTGTACACAGATACGCAGTATTTT; CDR3: CASSFGAVYTDTQYF
J: TRBJ1-2; D: TRBD1; size: NA; V: TRBV6-6; DNA: TGTGCCAGCAGTTCAGGACAGGGGAATGGCTACACCTTC; CDR3: CASSSGQGNGYTF
J: TRBJ1-6; D: TRBD1; size: NA; V: TRBV6-1; DNA: TGTGCCAGCAGGGAGACAGGGATGAATTCACCCCTCCACTTT; CDR3: CASRETGMNSPLHF
J: TRBJ2-7; D: TRBD1; size: NA; V: TRBV4-3; DNA: TGCGCCAGCAGCCACCTGACAGGGGGCGTTTACGAGCAGTACTTC; CDR3: CASSHLTGGVYEQYF
J: TRBJ2-5; D: TRBD2; size: few; V: TRBV7-9; DNA: TGTGCCAGCAGCCCACCCAGACTAGCGGGAGGAGAGACCCAGTACTTC; CDR3: CASSPPRLAGGETQYF
J: TRBJ1-2; D: TRBD1; size: NA; V: TRBV6-5; DNA: TGTGCCAGCAGCCGACAGGGGATATCCGCCGGCTACACCTTC; CDR3: CASSRQGISAGYTF
J: TRBJ1-4; D: NA; size: NA; V: TRBV9; DNA: TGTGCCAGCAGCGTAGAACTTGGAGGATTGAATGAAAAACTGTTTTTT; CDR3: CASSVELGGLNEKLFF
J: TRBJ1-5; D: TRBD1; size: NA; V: TRBV4-3; DNA: TGCGCCAGCAGCCAAGTACAGGGGGGCAATCAGCCCCAGCATTTT; CDR3: CASSQVQGGNQPQHF
J: TRBJ2-1; D: NA; size: NA; V: TRBV6-5; DNA: TGTGCCAGCAAGGGGCGAACAAGCTCCTACAATGAGCAGTTCTTC; CDR3: CASKGRTSSYNEQFF
J: TRBJ2-3; D: TRBD2; size: NA; V: TRBV10-3; DNA: TGTGCCATCAGGGGAGCGGGGAGGGTCACAGATACGCAGTATTTT; CDR3: CAIRGAGRVTDTQYF
J: TRBJ2-5; D: NA; size: few; V: TRBV6-1; DNA: TGTGCCAGCAGTGAAACCAGTTCCCAAGAGACCCAGTACTTC; CDR3: CASSETSSQETQYF
J: TRBJ1-2; D: NA; size: once; V: TRBV6-5; DNA: TGTGCCAGCAGTTACCCAGGGGATGGCTACACCTTC; CDR3: CASSYPGDGYTF
J: TRBJ1-6; D: NA; size: once; V: TRBV7-9; DNA: TGTGCCAGCAGCGCACACAGGGCGGATTCACCCCTCCACTTT; CDR3: CASSAHRADSPLHF
J: TRBJ2-5; D: NA; size: NA; V: TRBV19; DNA: TGTGCCAGTAGTATTTCTGGGAGGAAAGAGACCCAGTACTTC; CDR3: CASSISGRKETQYF
J: TRBJ2-7; D: NA; size: few; V: TRBV10-3; DNA: TGTGCCATCAGTGAGTCGACAGGTGGTAAAGGTATTGCCTACGAGCAGTACTTC; CDR3: CAISESTGGKGIAYEQYF
J: TRBJ1-4; D: TRBD1; size: NA; V: TRBV19; DNA: TGTGCCAGTAGTATGGGACAGACTAATGAAAAACTGTTTTTT; CDR3: CASSMGQTNEKLFF